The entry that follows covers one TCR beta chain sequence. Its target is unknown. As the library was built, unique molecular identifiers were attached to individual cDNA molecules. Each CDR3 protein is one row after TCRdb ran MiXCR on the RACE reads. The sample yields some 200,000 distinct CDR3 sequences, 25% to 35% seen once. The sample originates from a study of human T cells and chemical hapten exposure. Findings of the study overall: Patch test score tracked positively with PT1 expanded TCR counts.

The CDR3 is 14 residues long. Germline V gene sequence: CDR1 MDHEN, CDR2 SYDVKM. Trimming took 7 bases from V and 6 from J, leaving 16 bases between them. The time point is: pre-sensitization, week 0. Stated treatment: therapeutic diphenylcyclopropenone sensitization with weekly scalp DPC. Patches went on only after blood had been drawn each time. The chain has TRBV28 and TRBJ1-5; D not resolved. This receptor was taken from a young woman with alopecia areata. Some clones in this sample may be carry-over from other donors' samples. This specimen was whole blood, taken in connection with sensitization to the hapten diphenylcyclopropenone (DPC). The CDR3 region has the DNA TGTGCCAGCACACTATGGTGGGCTGCTCAGCCCCAGCATTTT. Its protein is CASTLWWAAQPQHF.